Given below is one TCR beta chain in context. Samples came from patients with localized non-small cell lung adenocarcinoma. Germline V lookup: CDR1 SEHNR, CDR2 FQNEAQ (reference sequence). This CDR3 has 17 amino acids. V lost 5 bases and J 13 bases, leaving 30 bases between the germline ends. The sample belongs to a study of CD4 and CD8 cells across lung adenocarcinoma regions. Each CDR3 protein gets one entry after TCRdb re-called the PCR reads with MiXCR. The sample holds 6,500 to 10,000 distinct CDR3 sequences; less than 70% are singletons and the top ten take about 20%. The specimen sequenced was CD8+ T cells from the center of a lung tumor. This sequence was found in a female donor with lung adenocarcinoma. The CD4 and CD8 labels of this study may be unreliable. The J gene is TRBJ2-4, the V gene TRBV7-9; tentatively, D is TRBD1 (7 bases). DNA for the CDR3: TGTGCCAGCAGCCCCCGGCTAGGGGGCGGGGCCCAAAACACCCAGTACTTC. Protein: CASSPRLGGGAQNTQYF.